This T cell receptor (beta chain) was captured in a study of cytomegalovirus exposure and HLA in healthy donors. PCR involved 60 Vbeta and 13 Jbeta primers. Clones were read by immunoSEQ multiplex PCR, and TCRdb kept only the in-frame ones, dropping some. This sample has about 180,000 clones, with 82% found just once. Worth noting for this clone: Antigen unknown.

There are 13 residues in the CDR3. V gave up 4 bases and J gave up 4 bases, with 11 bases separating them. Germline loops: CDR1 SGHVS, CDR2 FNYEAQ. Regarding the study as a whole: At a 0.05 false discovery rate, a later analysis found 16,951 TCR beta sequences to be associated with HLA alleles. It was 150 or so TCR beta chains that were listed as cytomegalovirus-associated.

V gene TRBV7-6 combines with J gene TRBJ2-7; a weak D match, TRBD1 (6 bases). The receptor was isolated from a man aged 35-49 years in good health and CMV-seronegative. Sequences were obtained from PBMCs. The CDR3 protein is CASSSNQGYEQYF. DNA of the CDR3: TGTGCCAGCAGCTCAAACCAGGGGTACGAGCAGTACTTC.